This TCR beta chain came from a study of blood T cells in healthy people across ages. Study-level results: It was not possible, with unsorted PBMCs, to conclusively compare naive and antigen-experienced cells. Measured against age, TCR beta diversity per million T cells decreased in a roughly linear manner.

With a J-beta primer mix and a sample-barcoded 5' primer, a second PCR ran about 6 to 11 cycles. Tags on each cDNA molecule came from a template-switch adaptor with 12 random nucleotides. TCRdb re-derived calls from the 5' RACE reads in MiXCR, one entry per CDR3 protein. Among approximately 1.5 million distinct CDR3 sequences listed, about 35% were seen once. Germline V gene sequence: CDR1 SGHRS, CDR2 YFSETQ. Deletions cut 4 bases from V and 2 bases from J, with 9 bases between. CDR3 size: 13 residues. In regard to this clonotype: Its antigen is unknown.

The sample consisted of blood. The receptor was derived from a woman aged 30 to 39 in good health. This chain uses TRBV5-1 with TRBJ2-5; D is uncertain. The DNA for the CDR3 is TGCGCCAGCAGCCCCCAGGAACAAGAGACCCAGTACTTC. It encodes CASSPQEQETQYF.